This TCR beta chain appears in the sequencing data of a study of lymphopenia after photon versus proton radiotherapy. The germline CDR1 and CDR2 sequences are MNHEY and SVGAGI. The V gene end was trimmed by 6 bases and the J gene end by 9 bases; junction bases not matched to a gene: 11. The CDR3 is 15 residues long. On this clone: Its antigen is not identified.

The study, taken as a whole, reports: Relative stability marked proton patients; photon patients lost diversity and naive cells. Only patients who died were analyzed for survival; proton advantage is unproven. After lymphocyte nadir, photon-treated repertoires showed oligoclonal expansion, especially CD8+ Temra. In patients who died, overall survival fell as post-nadir TCR diversity dropped more.

Only in-frame clones appear in the TCRdb table, and some are missing; sequencing was by immunoSEQ multiplex PCR. Of tens of thousands of clones listed, about 86% were seen once; the top ten hold approximately 10%. The source material was peripheral blood, sampled from a patient treated with proton-based radiotherapy. This TCR was recovered from a woman between 65 and 79 years old with pancreatic cancer. Some clones in this sample may be carry-over from other donors' samples. The V and J genes are TRBV6-5 and TRBJ1-5, with 10 positions matching TRBD1. The CDR3 DNA follows: TGTGCCAGCAGCCCGGACAGGGGGGTGAAGGGGCCCCAGCATTTT. Encoded protein: CASSPDRGVKGPQHF.